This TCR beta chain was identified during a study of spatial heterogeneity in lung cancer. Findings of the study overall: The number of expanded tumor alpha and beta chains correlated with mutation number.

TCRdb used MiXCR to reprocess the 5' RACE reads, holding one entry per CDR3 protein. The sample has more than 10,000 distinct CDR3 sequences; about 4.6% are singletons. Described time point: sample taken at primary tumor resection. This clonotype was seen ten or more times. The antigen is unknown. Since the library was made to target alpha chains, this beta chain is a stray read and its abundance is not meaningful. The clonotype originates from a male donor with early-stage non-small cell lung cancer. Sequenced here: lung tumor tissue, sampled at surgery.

This CDR3 reads CASRGFTFADEQFF. CDR3 bases: TGTGCCAGCAGGGGATTTACGTTCGCCGATGAGCAGTTCTTC. The J gene is TRBJ2-1, the V gene TRBV27; D unclear. CDR3 length: 14 residues. In germline, CDR1 is MNHEY, CDR2 SMNVEV (reference sequence). Trimming removed 6 bases from V and 8 bases from J, with 17 bases in between.